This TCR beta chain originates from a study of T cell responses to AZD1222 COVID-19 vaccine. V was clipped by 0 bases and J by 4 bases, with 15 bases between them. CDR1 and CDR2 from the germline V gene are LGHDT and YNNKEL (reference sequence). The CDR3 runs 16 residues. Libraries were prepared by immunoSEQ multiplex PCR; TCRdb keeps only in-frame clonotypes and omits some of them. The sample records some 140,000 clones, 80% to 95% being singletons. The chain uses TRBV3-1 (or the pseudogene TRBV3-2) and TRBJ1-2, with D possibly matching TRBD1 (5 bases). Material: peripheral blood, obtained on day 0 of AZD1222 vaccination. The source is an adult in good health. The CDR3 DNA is TGTGCCAGCAGCCAAGACCTGCCACAGGCAGCCTATGGCTACACCTTC. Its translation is CASSQDLPQAAYGYTF.